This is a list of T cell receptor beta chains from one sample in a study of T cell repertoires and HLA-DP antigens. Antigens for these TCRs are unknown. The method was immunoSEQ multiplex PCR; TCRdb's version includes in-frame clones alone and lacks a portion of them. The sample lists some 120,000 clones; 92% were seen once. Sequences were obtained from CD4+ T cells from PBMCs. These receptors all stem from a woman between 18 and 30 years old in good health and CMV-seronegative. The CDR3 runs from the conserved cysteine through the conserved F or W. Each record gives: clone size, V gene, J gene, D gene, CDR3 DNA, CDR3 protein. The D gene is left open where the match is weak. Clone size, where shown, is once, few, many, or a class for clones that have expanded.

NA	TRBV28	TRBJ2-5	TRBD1	TGTGCCAGCAGGGAAATACGGGGACAGGGGGTCCGAGAGACCCAGTACTTC	CASREIRGQGVRETQYF
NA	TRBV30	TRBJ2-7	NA	TGTGCCTGGGGGGACACCCTCATCGGAGAGCAGTACTTC	CAWGDTLIGEQYF
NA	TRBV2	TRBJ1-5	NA	TGTGCCAGCAGTGTTGGGGGGAGTAGCAATCAGCCCCAGCATTTT	CASSVGGSSNQPQHF
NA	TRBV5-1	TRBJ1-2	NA	TGCGCCAGCAGCTTGGCCAACTATGGCTACACCTTC	CASSLANYGYTF
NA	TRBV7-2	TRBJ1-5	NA	TGTGCCAGCAGCCCCAGGCCCCTTAGCAATCAGCCCCAGCATTTT	CASSPRPLSNQPQHF
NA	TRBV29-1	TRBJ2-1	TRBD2	TGCAGCGTGATGGCGGGGGGCTCCTACAATGAGCAGTTCTTC	CSVMAGGSYNEQFF
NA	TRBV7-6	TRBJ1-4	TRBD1	TGTGCCAGCAGCACGAGGACAGGGTTGAGCAAAAAACTGTTTTTT	CASSTRTGLSKKLFF
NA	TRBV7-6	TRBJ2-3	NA	TGTGCCAGCAGCTTAAGGGGGTACGGGGCTAGCACAGATACGCAGTATTTT	CASSLRGYGASTDTQYF
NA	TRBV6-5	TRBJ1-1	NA	TGTGCCAGCAGTAACCCGGCGGGGAGGGGTGAAGCTTTCTTT	CASSNPAGRGEAFF
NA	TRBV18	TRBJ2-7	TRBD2	TGTGCCAGCTCACCACTACGTACGGGGGGAACCTCCTACGAGCAGTACTTC	CASSPLRTGGTSYEQYF
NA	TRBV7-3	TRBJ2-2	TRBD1	TGTGCCAGCAGCTTACAGGCAGGGGGACGGGCCGGGGAGCTGTTTTTT	CASSLQAGGRAGELFF
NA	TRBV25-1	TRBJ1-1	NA	TGTGCCAGCGTTGACTGGAAAAACACTGAAGCTTTCTTT	CASVDWKNTEAFF
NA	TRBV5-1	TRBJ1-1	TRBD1	TGCGCCGGCAGCCTCGGACAGGGGGGGAACACTGAAGCTTTCTTT	CAGSLGQGGNTEAFF
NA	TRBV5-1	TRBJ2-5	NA	TGCGCCAGCAGCTTGACTTCAGGGCGCGAGGGTGCTGAGACCCAGTACTTC	CASSLTSGREGAETQYF
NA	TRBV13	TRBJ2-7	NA	TGTGCCAGCAGCCCTCCAGACTGGTCCGCCGGCCACGAGCAGTACTTC	CASSPPDWSAGHEQYF
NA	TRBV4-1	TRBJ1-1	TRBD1	TGCGCCCGCAGCCGCCGCTGGGACAGGGGGAACACTGAAGCTTTCTTT	CARSRRWDRGNTEAFF
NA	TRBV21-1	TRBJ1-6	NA	TGTGCCAGCAGCCAAGGCAGCCGGGGGTCCTATAATTCACCCCTCCACTTT	CASSQGSRGSYNSPLHF
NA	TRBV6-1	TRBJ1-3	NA	TGTGCCAGCAGCGCCTCGGGGGCCACCATATATTTT	CASSASGATIYF
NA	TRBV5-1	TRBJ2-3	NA	TGCGCCAGCAGCTTGGGGCAAGATACGCAGTATTTT	CASSLGQDTQYF
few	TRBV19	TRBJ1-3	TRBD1	TGTGCCTCGGGACAGGTCCGCTCTGGAAACACCATATATTTT	CASGQVRSGNTIYF
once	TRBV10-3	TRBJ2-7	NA	TGTGCCATCAGTGAGTCGACAGGGAGGACCTACGAGCAGTACTTC	CAISESTGRTYEQYF
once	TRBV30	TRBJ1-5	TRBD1	TGTGCCTGCACGACAGGGACGTCCTATAGCAATCAGCCCCAGCATTTT	CACTTGTSYSNQPQHF
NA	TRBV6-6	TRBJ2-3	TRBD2	TGTGCCAGCAGCAGCGGGGGGGAGGCAGATACGCAGTATTTT	CASSSGGEADTQYF
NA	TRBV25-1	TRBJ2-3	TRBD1	TGTGCCAGCAGTGAACCTGGCAGGGGGACAGATACGCAGTATTTT	CASSEPGRGTDTQYF
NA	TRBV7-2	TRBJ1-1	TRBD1	TGTGCCAGCAGCTTAGGAGGGGGCTGGGAGAGGACTGAAGCTTTCTTT	CASSLGGGWERTEAFF
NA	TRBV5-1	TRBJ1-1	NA	TGCGCCAGCAGCCCGAGGGACGGATCGAACACTGAAGCTTTCTTT	CASSPRDGSNTEAFF
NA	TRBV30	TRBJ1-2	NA	TGTGCCTGGAGTCCGGAAGAGGGACGGAGGCACTATGGCTACACCTTC	CAWSPEEGRRHYGYTF
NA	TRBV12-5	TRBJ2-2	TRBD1	TGTGCTAGTGGTTTGACCAGGACAGGGGTCGACGCCGGGGAGCTGTTTTTT	CASGLTRTGVDAGELFF
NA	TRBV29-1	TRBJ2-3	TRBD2	TGCAGCTCCGGCGGAGCGGGGGGGTCAGATACGCAGTATTTT	CSSGGAGGSDTQYF
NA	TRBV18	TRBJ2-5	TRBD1	TGTGCCAGCTCGCCCGGGACAGAAGAGACCCAGTACTTC	CASSPGTEETQYF
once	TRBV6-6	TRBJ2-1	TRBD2	TGTGCCAGCAGTTACTCGACCGGGAGGGCCTACAATGAGCAGTTCTTC	CASSYSTGRAYNEQFF
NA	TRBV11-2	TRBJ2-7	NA	TGTGCCAGCAGCTTAGACATACTAGTTGGAGAGCAGTACTTC	CASSLDILVGEQYF
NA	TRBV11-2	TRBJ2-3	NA	TGTGCCAGCAGCTTAGAGGGGCTCACAGATACGCAGTATTTT	CASSLEGLTDTQYF
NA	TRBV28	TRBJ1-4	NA	TGTGCCAGCCACAGGGCAACTAATGAAAAACTGTTTTTT	CASHRATNEKLFF
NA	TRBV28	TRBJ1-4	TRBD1	TGTGCCAGCAGTTTAGGAGGGGGCGGTGAAAAACTGTTTTTT	CASSLGGGGEKLFF
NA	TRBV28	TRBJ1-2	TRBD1	TGTGCCAGCAGTGAGACATCGACAGGGGGCGGCTATGGCTACACCTTC	CASSETSTGGGYGYTF
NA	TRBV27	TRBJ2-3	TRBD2	TGTGCCAGCAGTGGTGCCCTAGCGGGAGGGAAGGATACGCAATATTTT	CASSGALAGGKDTQYF
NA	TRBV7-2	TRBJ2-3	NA	TGTGCCAGCAGCAACAACCCCGGGACAGATACGCAGTATTTT	CASSNNPGTDTQYF
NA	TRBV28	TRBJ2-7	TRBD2	TGTGCCAGCAGTTTCGGCCTAGCGGTCGAGCAGTACTTC	CASSFGLAVEQYF